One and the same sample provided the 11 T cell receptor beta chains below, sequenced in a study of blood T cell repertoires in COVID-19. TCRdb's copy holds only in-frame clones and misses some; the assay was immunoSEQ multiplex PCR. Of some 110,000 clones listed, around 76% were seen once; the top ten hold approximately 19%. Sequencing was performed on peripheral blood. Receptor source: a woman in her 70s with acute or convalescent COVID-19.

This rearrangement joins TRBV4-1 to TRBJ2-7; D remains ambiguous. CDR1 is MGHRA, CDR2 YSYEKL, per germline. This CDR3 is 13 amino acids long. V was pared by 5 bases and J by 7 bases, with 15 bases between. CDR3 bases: TGCGCCAGCAGCGATACCCCGCGCGGAGAGCAGTACTTC. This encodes CASSDTPRGEQYF.

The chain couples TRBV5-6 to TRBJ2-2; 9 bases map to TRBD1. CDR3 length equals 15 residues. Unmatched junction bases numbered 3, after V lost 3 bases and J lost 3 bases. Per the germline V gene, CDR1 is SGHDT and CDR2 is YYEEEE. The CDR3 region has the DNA TGTGCCAGCAGCTCCGGGACAGGGCACACCGGGGAGCTGTTTTTT. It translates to CASSSGTGHTGELFF.

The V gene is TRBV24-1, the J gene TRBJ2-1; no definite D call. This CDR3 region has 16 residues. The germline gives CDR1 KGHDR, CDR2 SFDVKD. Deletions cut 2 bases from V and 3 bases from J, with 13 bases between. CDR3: CATSDSLAGSYNEQFF. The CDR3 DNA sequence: TGTGCCACCAGTGATTCCTTAGCTGGAAGCTACAATGAGCAGTTCTTC.

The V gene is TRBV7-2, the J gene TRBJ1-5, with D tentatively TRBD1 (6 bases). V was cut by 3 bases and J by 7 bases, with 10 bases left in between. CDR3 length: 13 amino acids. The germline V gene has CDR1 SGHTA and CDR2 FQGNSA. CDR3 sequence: CASSLRGGQPQHF. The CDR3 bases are TGTGCCAGCAGCTTGAGGGGGGGCCAGCCCCAGCATTTT.

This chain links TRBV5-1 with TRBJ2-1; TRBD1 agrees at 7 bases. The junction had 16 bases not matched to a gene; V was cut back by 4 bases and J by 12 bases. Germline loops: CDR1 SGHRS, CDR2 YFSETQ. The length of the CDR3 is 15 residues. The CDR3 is CASSLVGQGVGGQFF. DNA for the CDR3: TGCGCCAGCAGCCTAGTAGGCCAGGGGGTAGGAGGGCAGTTCTTC.

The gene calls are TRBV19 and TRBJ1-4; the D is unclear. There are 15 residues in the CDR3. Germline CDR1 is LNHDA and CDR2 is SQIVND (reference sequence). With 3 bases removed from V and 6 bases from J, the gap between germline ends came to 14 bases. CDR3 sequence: CASSILSGSYEKLFF. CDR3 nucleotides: TGTGCCAGTAGTATTCTGTCAGGTTCATATGAAAAACTGTTTTTT.

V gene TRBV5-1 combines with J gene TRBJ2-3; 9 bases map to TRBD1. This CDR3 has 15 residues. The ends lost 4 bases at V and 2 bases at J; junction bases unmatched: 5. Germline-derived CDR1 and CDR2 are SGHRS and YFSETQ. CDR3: CASSPRQGDTDTQYF. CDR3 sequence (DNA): TGCGCCAGCAGCCCTCGACAGGGGGACACAGATACGCAGTATTTT.

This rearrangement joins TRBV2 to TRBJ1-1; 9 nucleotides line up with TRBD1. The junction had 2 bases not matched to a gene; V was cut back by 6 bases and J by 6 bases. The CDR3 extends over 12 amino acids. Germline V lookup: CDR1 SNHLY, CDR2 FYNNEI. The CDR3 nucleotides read TGTGCCAGCAGCACAGGGGGCCCTGAAGCTTTCTTT. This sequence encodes CASSTGGPEAFF. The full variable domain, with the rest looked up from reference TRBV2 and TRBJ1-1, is EPEVTQTPSHQVTQMGQEVILRCVPISNHLYFYWYRQILGQKVEFLVSFYNNEISEKSEIFDDQFSVERPDGSNFTLKIRSTKLEDSAMYFCASSTGGPEAFFGQGTRLTVV.

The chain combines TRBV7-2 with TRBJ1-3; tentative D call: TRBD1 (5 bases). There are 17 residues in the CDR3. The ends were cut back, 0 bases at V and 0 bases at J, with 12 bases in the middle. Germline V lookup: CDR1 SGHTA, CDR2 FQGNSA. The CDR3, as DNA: TGTGCCAGCAGCTTAGCACTGGGGAGGGGCTCTGGAAACACCATATATTTT. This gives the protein CASSLALGRGSGNTIYF.

The CDR3 loop reads CASSPSGYGYTF. The CDR3 nucleotides read TGTGCCAGCAGCCCAAGCGGGTATGGCTACACCTTC. V gene TRBV11-2 combines with J gene TRBJ1-2, with D unclear. With 5 bases removed from V and 5 bases from J, the gap between germline ends came to 9 bases. The CDR3 contains 12 residues. In germline, CDR1 is SGHAT, CDR2 FQNNGV.

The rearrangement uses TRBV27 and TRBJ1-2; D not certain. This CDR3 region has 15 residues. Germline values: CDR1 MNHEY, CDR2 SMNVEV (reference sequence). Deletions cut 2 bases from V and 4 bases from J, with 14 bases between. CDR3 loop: CASSLGPGPGYGYTF. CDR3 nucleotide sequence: TGTGCCAGCAGTTTAGGGCCTGGGCCAGGCTATGGCTACACCTTC.